These 18 T cell receptor beta chains were all obtained from the same sample, sequenced in a study of OX40 agonist ivuxolimab in advanced cancers. The method was immunoSEQ multiplex PCR; TCRdb's version includes in-frame clones alone and lacks a portion of them. Here the sample spans more than 35,000 clones, approximately 80% being singletons. Sequencing used CD4+ or CD8+ T cells sorted from blood, obtained in a trial of the OX40 agonist ivuxolimab. The receptor set was obtained from an adult with an advanced solid tumor such as melanoma, head and neck, liver or kidney cancer.

The V gene is TRBV6-1, the J gene TRBJ2-7; 9 nucleotides match TRBD1. Germline CDR1 and CDR2: MNHNS and SASEGT. V gave up 5 bases and J gave up 5 bases; unmatched junction bases: 10. This CDR3 has 15 amino acids. The CDR3 DNA sequence: TGTGCCAGCAGTCAAACCGGGACAGGGCATCACGAGCAGTACGTC. The encoded protein is CASSQTGTGHHEQYV.

The DNA of the CDR3 is TGCGCCAGCAGCTCTGGGGGCGCGGGAAACATTCAGTACTTC. Amino acids: CASSSGGAGNIQYF. This chain connects TRBV5-1 to TRBJ2-4; the D gene is possibly TRBD1 (6 bases). Trimming shortened V by 3 bases and J by 6 bases, and 13 bases separated the two germline ends. Germline CDR1 reads SGHRS; CDR2 reads YFSETQ. The CDR3 loop spans 14 amino acids.

This rearrangement joins TRBV7-9 to TRBJ1-2; D is uncertain. Germline CDR1 SEHNR, CDR2 FQNEAQ (reference sequence). V was cut by 0 bases and J by 4 bases, with 6 bases left in between. CDR3 length: 13 amino acids. CDR3 amino acids: CASSLAAGYGYTF. The CDR3 DNA reads TGTGCCAGCAGCTTAGCAGCAGGCTATGGCTACACCTTC.

The chain joins TRBV28 to TRBJ1-1; 7 positions match TRBD1. Losses at the gene ends were 2 bases for V and 5 bases for J; bases not matched to a gene: 5. Germline CDR1 is MDHEN and CDR2 is SYDVKM. The CDR3 is 14 amino acids. CDR3 sequence: CASSLAGTDTEAFF. DNA of the CDR3: TGTGCCAGCAGTTTAGCAGGGACAGATACTGAAGCTTTCTTT.

Worth noting for this clone: Compared with germline, one end of the junction differs, possibly owing to a read error. This rearrangement joins TRBV30 to TRBJ2-1, with 7 bases identical to TRBD2. This CDR3 is 16 amino acids long. Germline assignment: CDR1 GTSNPN and CDR2 SVGIG (reference sequence). The CDR3 DNA reads as TGCGTACTGAGGGCCCCCGGGACTACTAAATACAATGAGCAGTTCTTC. It yields the protein CVLRAPGTTKYNEQFF.

This clone was counted only a few times. The chain uses TRBV6-5 and TRBJ1-1; TRBD1 is a possible D gene (6 bases). The CDR3 runs to 13 residues. From germline, CDR1 is MNHEY and CDR2 SVGAGI. V was cut by 7 bases and J by 5 bases, with 14 bases left in between. The CDR3 region has the DNA TGTGCCAGCATTAATACAGGGAGGACTGAAGCTTTCTTT. Protein: CASINTGRTEAFF.

This chain connects TRBV2 to TRBJ1-2, with a weak D call TRBD1 (5 bases). V shed 8 bases and J shed 4 bases, with 17 bases lying between them. The germline CDR1 and CDR2 sequences are SNHLY and FYNNEI. The CDR3 length is 14 residues. The DNA of the CDR3 is TGTGCCAGCTTCCCTTTCAGGGAAAGCTATGGCTACACCTTC. This encodes CASFPFRESYGYTF. The whole variable domain, remainder taken from reference TRBV2 and TRBJ1-2, is EPEVTQTPSHQVTQMGQEVILRCVPISNHLYFYWYRQILGQKVEFLVSFYNNEISEKSEIFDDQFSVERPDGSNFTLKIRSTKLEDSAMYFCASFPFRESYGYTFGSGTRLTVV.

The V call is TRBV6-6, the J call TRBJ2-5, with TRBD1 as a possible D gene (5 bases). The CDR3 sequence is 14 residues long. Per the germline V gene, CDR1 is MNHNY and CDR2 is SVGAGI (reference sequence). V lost 5 bases to trimming and J lost 4 bases, with 14 bases between them. CDR3 coding DNA: TGTGCCAGCAGTCCCCCAGGGAAGCGAGAGACCCAGTACTTC. Amino acid sequence: CASSPPGKRETQYF.

V and J are TRBV6-5 and TRBJ2-3, with 10 positions matching TRBD1. J gave up 7 bases and V 11 bases, and 6 bases lay outside the gene matches. The V gene's germline CDR1 is MNHEY and CDR2 SVGAGI. The CDR3 loop spans 12 amino acids. As DNA, the CDR3 is TGTGCCTCTGGGACAGGGGCGAATACGCAGTATTTT. Encoded protein: CASGTGANTQYF.

V gene TRBV11-2 combines with J gene TRBJ1-4; no clear D gene. CDR1 SGHAT and CDR2 FQNNGV come from the germline V gene. The V end lost 1 base, the J end lost 4 bases, and 7 bases lay between the germline ends. This CDR3 is 14 amino acids long. The CDR3 bases are TGTGCCAGCAGCTTAGGATACGGTAATGAAAAACTGTTTTTT. The encoded protein is CASSLGYGNEKLFF. Based on the CDR3 plus reference TRBV11-2 and TRBJ1-4, the full variable domain is EAGVAQSPRYKIIEKRQSVAFWCNPISGHATLYWYQQILGQGPKLLIQFQNNGVVDDSQLPKDRFSAERLKGVDSTLKIQPAKLEDSAVYLCASSLGYGNEKLFFGSGTQLSVL.

This sequence joins TRBV7-9 and TRBJ2-2; tentatively, D is TRBD1 (6 bases). The CDR3 extends over 16 amino acids. Germline V gene sequence: CDR1 SEHNR, CDR2 FQNEAQ (reference sequence). Trimming took 4 bases from V and 2 from J, leaving 14 bases between them. CDR3 protein: CASSSGHSANTGELFF. CDR3 bases: TGTGCCAGCAGCTCGGGACATTCCGCTAACACCGGGGAGCTGTTTTTT.

The rearrangement links TRBV5-5 to TRBJ1-4; no clear D gene. This CDR3 is 14 amino acids long. V was cut by 5 bases and J by 4 bases, with 12 bases left in between. The germline V gene encodes CDR1 SGHKS and CDR2 YYEKEE (reference sequence). In nucleotides, the CDR3 is TGTGCCAGCAGACCGGGGTTGGGTAATGAAAAACTGTTTTTT. It translates to CASRPGLGNEKLFF.

The chain carries TRBV4-2 and TRBJ1-4; unclear D gene. The length of the CDR3 is 15 residues. The V gene's germline CDR1 is LGHNA and CDR2 YNFKEQ. Trimming shortened V by 1 base and J by 8 bases, and 14 bases separated the two germline ends. In nucleotides, the CDR3 is TGTGCCAGCAGCCAAGGTGCAGGAGAAGGCGAAAAACTGTTTTTT. It specifies CASSQGAGEGEKLFF.

This chain uses TRBV21-1 with TRBJ1-5; the D call of TRBD1 is as the table states it, not checked on the DNA. TRBV21-1 is termed a pseudogene. This CDR3 is 15 amino acids long. The CDR3 region has the DNA TGTGCCAGCAGCAAACTGACAGGGGCCAATCAGCCCCAGCATTTT. Translating it yields CASSKLTGANQPQHF.

In this sample, this clone turned up a few times. This chain uses TRBV15 with TRBJ1-6; TRBD1 might be the D (5 bases). Germline V gene data show CDR1 as LNHNV and CDR2 as YYDKDF (reference sequence). CDR3 size: 15 residues. Trimming shortened V by 4 bases and J by 5 bases, and 12 bases separated the two germline ends. CDR3 nucleotides: TGTGCCACCAGCAAAATAGACAGAGATAATTCACCCCTCCACTTT. Its translation: CATSKIDRDNSPLHF.

The V gene is TRBV27, the J gene TRBJ2-7, with no clear D. Germline CDR1 reads MNHEY; CDR2 reads SMNVEV (reference sequence). The CDR3 is 14 amino acids. Trimming shortened V by 5 bases and J by 3 bases, and 14 bases separated the two germline ends. The DNA of the CDR3 is TGTGCCAGCAGTCCCCCCGGGTTGTACTACGAGCAGTACTTC. It yields the protein CASSPPGLYYEQYF.

This sequence joins TRBV7-2 and TRBJ2-6, with D hard to call. V was clipped by 3 bases and J by 0 bases, with 3 bases between them. CDR1 and CDR2 (germline): SGHTA, FQGNSA. The CDR3 spans 14 residues. Written as DNA, the CDR3 is TGTGCCAGCAGCTTCATCTCTGGGGCCAACGTCCTGACTTTC. It yields the protein CASSFISGANVLTF.

This chain links TRBV30 with TRBJ1-3; the match to TRBD1 covers 9 bases. This CDR3 is built from 13 residues. Per germline, CDR1 GTSNPN and CDR2 SVGIG (reference sequence). The J segment lost 8 bases and the V segment lost 1 base, leaving 3 bases of the junction unmatched. Here the CDR3 DNA reads TGTGCCTGGAGTGCGGGACAGGGCTACACCATATATTTT. Translation gives CAWSAGQGYTIYF.